This T cell receptor beta chain was sequenced for a study of T cell responses to AZD1222 COVID-19 vaccine. Study conclusions and caveats: Unmutated variant regions are reportedly the target of nearly half of TCRs that are spike-specific. Spike-specific TCR breadth and depth went up after people got two AZD1222 doses. Of the AZD1222 recipients, only five to seven were seropositive at baseline. White British ancestry dominated among donors, who included more females, and clonal diversity was possibly underestimated.

Looked up from germline, CDR1 is SNHLY and CDR2 is FYNNEI. The CDR3 contains 12 residues. V lost 1 base and J lost 4, with 2 bases in between. Points on this clone: The antigen is not known.

TCRdb keeps only in-frame clones here, not all; method: immunoSEQ multiplex PCR. The data hold approximately 82,000 clones, with roughly 90% observed a single time. Here the sequenced sample was peripheral blood, taken on day 0 of AZD1222 vaccination. This clonotype originated in an adult in good health. The V gene is TRBV2, the J gene TRBJ1-3, with D hard to call. The CDR3 reads CASSEVGNTIYF. The CDR3 DNA is TGTGCCAGCAGTGAAGTCGGAAACACCATATATTTT. Full variable domain (rest looked up from reference TRBV2 and TRBJ1-3): EPEVTQTPSHQVTQMGQEVILRCVPISNHLYFYWYRQILGQKVEFLVSFYNNEISEKSEIFDDQFSVERPDGSNFTLKIRSTKLEDSAMYFCASSEVGNTIYFGEGSWLTVV.